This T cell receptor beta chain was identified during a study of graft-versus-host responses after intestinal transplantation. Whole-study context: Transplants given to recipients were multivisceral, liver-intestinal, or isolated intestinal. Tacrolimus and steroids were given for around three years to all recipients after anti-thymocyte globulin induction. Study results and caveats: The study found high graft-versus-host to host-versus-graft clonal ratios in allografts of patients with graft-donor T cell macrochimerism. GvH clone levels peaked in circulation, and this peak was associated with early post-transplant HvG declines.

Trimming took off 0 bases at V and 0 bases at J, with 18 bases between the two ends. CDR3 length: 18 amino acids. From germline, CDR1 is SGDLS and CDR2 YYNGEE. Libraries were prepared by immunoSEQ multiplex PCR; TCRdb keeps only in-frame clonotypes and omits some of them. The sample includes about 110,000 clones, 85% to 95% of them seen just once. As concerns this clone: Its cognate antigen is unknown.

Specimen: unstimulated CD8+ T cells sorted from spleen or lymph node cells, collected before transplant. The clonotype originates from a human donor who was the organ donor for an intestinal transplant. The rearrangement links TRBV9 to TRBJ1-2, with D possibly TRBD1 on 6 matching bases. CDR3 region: CASSVGAKTGLANYGYTF. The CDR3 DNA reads TGTGCCAGCAGCGTAGGGGCTAAAACAGGGTTAGCTAACTATGGCTACACCTTC. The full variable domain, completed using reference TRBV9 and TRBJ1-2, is DSGVTQTPKHLITATGQRVTLRCSPRSGDLSVYWYQQSLDQGLQFLIQYYNGEERAKGNILERFSAQQFPDLHSELNLSSLELGDSALYFCASSVGAKTGLANYGYTFGSGTRLTVV.